This T cell receptor beta chain derives from a study of shared clonotypes between healthy human individuals. The wider study: Donors consisted of a couple of women and a few men between 18 and 49.

Germline V CDR1 and CDR2: SGHAT, FQNNGV. V lost 5 bases and J lost 2; bases outside the gene matches: 2. The length of the CDR3 is 14 residues. The repertoire was sequenced with immunoSEQ multiplex PCR; TCRdb's copy has only in-frame clones and lacks some. The data hold about a million clones, with 60% to 80% observed a single time. Each of the donors was a healthy adult who was HIV-negative and had not had a recent acute infection or vaccination. Sequencing used memory CD4+ T cells from PBMCs. Subset denoted: CD45RA-negative fraction. The rearrangement links TRBV11-2 to TRBJ2-3; 9 positions agree with TRBD1. The TCR originated in a man between 18 and 35 years old in good health. Some clones in this sample may be carry-over from other donors' samples. The CDR3, as DNA: TGTGCCAGCAGCCGGGACAGGGCCACAGATACGCAGTATTTT. Protein: CASSRDRATDTQYF.